This T cell receptor beta chain was found in a study of T-cell reconstitution after alpha-beta-depleted transplantation in children. On this clonotype: Its cognate antigen is unknown.

Unique molecular identifiers were used to barcode this TCRbeta library. TCRdb redid the calling of the PCR reads with MiXCR, one entry per CDR3 protein. The sample has approximately 130,000 distinct CDR3 sequences; roughly 10% are singletons. Whole-study findings and limits: When one year had passed after transplant, most T-cell counts and diversity came from newly produced T cells. The high TCRbeta diversity at day 60 in some patients came from surviving recipient T cells and thymic progenitors. Reportedly, alpha-beta T cells present about two months post-transplant originated from several hundred expanded clones of graft origin.

The starting material was PBMCs, mostly from graft donor cells, obtained 180 days after TCRalphabeta/CD19-depleted stem cell transplant. The sequence was obtained from a girl under three years old who had a stem cell transplant for combined immunodeficiency, so the T cells may come from the graft donor.

CDR3 sequence reads: CASSEYFGEGGNTEAFF. In DNA form, the CDR3 reads TGTGCCAGCAGTGAATATTTTGGGGAAGGGGGAAACACTGAAGCTTTCTTT. The chain has TRBV25-1 and TRBJ1-1; tentative D call: TRBD1 (6 bases). Germline assignment: CDR1 MGHDK and CDR2 SYGVNS. V lost 0 bases to trimming and J lost 2 bases, with 16 bases between them. This CDR3 region has 17 residues.